This passage covers 5 T cell receptor beta chains from one sample sequenced in a study of T cell responses to AZD1222 COVID-19 vaccine. Clones were read by immunoSEQ multiplex PCR, and TCRdb kept only the in-frame ones, dropping some. This table has approximately 260,000 clones, more than 85% appearing once. Material: peripheral blood, obtained on day 0 of AZD1222 vaccination. All receptors derive from an adult in good health.

V is TRBV27 and J is TRBJ2-7; 9 bases are a match to TRBD1. The germline V gene encodes CDR1 MNHEY and CDR2 SMNVEV (reference sequence). The V gene end was trimmed by 5 bases and the J gene end by 3 bases; junction bases not matched to a gene: 8. This CDR3 has 15 residues. The CDR3 here is CASSTVGTGSYEQYF. CDR3 DNA: TGTGCCAGCAGTACCGTGGGGACAGGGAGCTACGAGCAGTACTTC.

The chain carries TRBV7-3 and TRBJ2-3; TRBD2 matches at 10 bases. J lost 4 bases, V lost 4 bases, and 5 bases had no gene match. This CDR3 is 15 amino acids long. CDR1 is SGHTA and CDR2 is FQGTGA in the germline V gene. This CDR3 reads CASSWSAGGADTQYF. DNA of the CDR3: TGTGCCAGCAGCTGGTCAGCGGGAGGGGCAGATACGCAGTATTTT.

The V call is TRBV2, the J call TRBJ1-6; D gene unclear. Trimming shortened V by 1 base and J by 6 bases, and 4 bases separated the two germline ends. CDR1 is SNHLY and CDR2 is FYNNEI in the germline V gene. The length of the CDR3 is 13 residues. The CDR3 is CASSEDPNSPLHF. Written as DNA, the CDR3 is TGTGCCAGCAGTGAAGATCCTAATTCACCCCTCCACTTT.

The rearrangement links TRBV5-1 to TRBJ1-3, with unresolved D. Trimming stripped 3 bases from V and 4 bases from J, with 8 bases between. This CDR3 is 13 amino acids long. CDR1 is SGHRS, CDR2 YFSETQ, per germline. CDR3 protein: CASSYQRGNTIYF. CDR3 nucleotide sequence: TGCGCCAGCAGCTACCAACGGGGAAACACCATATATTTT. The entire variable domain, with the rest obtained from reference TRBV5-1 and TRBJ1-3, is as follows: KAGVTQTPRYLIKTRGQQVTLSCSPISGHRSVSWYQQTPGQGLQFLFEYFSETQRNKGNFPGRFSGRQFSNSRSEMNVSTLELGDSALYLCASSYQRGNTIYFGEGSWLTVV.

The J gene is TRBJ2-5, the V gene TRBV11-2; 12 bases are shared with TRBD2. CDR1 and CDR2 (germline): SGHAT, FQNNGV. The CDR3 consists of 15 residues. The J segment lost 2 bases and the V segment lost 4 bases, leaving 2 bases of the junction unmatched. The CDR3 is CASSWGTSGQETQYF. The DNA of the CDR3 is TGTGCCAGCAGCTGGGGGACTAGCGGGCAAGAGACCCAGTACTTC.